Below, 11 T cell receptor beta chains from the same sample are listed, as sequenced in a study of cytomegalovirus exposure and HLA in healthy donors. The PCR used 60 Vbeta and 13 Jbeta primers. Here immunoSEQ multiplex PCR was the method, and the copy in TCRdb shows in-frame clones only, minus some. Altogether under 80,000 clones are present, 65% to 80% being singletons, with the ten largest covering roughly 5.3%. Sequenced: PBMCs. All receptors come from a woman aged 25 to 39 in good health and CMV-seronegative.

This clone is termed medium-sized. This chain links TRBV27 with TRBJ1-1, with TRBD1 matching over 11 bases. Germline CDR1 reads MNHEY; CDR2 reads SMNVEV (reference sequence). The CDR3 contains 14 residues. The trim removed 6 bases at V and 6 bases at J, leaving 6 bases unmatched. The CDR3 bases are TGTGCCAGCAGAGGGGGACAGGGGGGGGCTGAAGCTTTCTTT. This codes for CASRGGQGGAEAFF.

This rearrangement joins TRBV27 to TRBJ2-2, with D perhaps matching TRBD2 (6 bases). Trimming took off 7 bases at V and 6 bases at J, with 12 bases between the two ends. This CDR3 is built from 13 residues. Per germline, CDR1 MNHEY and CDR2 SMNVEV (reference sequence). CDR3 in DNA: TGTGCCAGCAAAACGGGGGTGCCCGGGGAGCTGTTTTTT. Protein sequence: CASKTGVPGELFF.

This chain links TRBV19 with TRBJ1-5; perhaps TRBD1 as D (5 bases). CDR3 size: 14 residues. CDR1 is LNHDA and CDR2 is SQIVND in the germline V gene (reference sequence). Trimming left V 5 bases short and J 7 bases short, with 15 bases between. CDR3 coding DNA: TGTGCCAGTAGTGTTGCCCCAGGGTACCAGCCCCAGCATTTT. Its protein is CASSVAPGYQPQHF. The full variable domain, rest sourced from reference TRBV19 and TRBJ1-5, is DGGITQSPKYLFRKEGQNVTLSCEQNLNHDAMYWYRQDPGQGLRLIYYSQIVNDFQKGDIAEGYSVSREKKESFPLTVTSAQKNPTAFYLCASSVAPGYQPQHFGDGTRLSIL.

The chain uses TRBV5-1 and TRBJ2-3, with D unresolved. There are 15 residues in the CDR3. Germline lookup yields CDR1 SGHRS and CDR2 YFSETQ. The V gene lost 0 bases and the J gene lost 0 bases, with 8 bases spanning the gap. The CDR3 reads CASSLGLVSTDTQYF. CDR3 in DNA: TGCGCCAGCAGCTTGGGGCTAGTTAGCACAGATACGCAGTATTTT.

The CDR3 spells CASSPRSTGLGNTIYF. The CDR3 coding sequence is TGTGCCAGCAGCCCTCGCTCGACAGGGTTGGGAAACACCATATATTTT. The J gene is TRBJ1-3, the V gene TRBV7-2, with 7 bases fitting TRBD1. This CDR3 spans 16 amino acids. After removal of 5 bases from V and 4 bases from J, the junction contained 11 bases not matched to a gene. The germline V gene encodes CDR1 SGHTA and CDR2 FQGNSA. Combining the CDR3 with reference TRBV7-2 and TRBJ1-3 gives the whole variable domain GAGVSQSPSNKVTEKGKDVELRCDPISGHTALYWYRQSLGQGLEFLIYFQGNSAPDKSGLPSDRFSAERTGGSVSTLTIQRTQQEDSAVYLCASSPRSTGLGNTIYFGEGSWLTVV.

The V and J genes are TRBV28 and TRBJ1-1; TRBD1 is a possible D gene (6 bases). The germline V gene has CDR1 MDHEN and CDR2 SYDVKM. The CDR3 spans 13 residues. Between the trimmed V and J ends, which lost 8 bases and 0 bases, there was a span of 10 bases. The CDR3 spells CASRDTLNTEAFF. In DNA form, the CDR3 reads TGTGCCAGCCGGGACACCTTGAACACTGAAGCTTTCTTT.

The rearrangement uses TRBV6-5 and TRBJ1-6, with a weak D call TRBD1 (6 bases). The V gene's germline CDR1 is MNHEY and CDR2 SVGAGI. The CDR3 is 15 amino acids. Trimming left V 6 bases short and J 7 bases short, with 16 bases between. The CDR3 reads CASRSYRVWNSPLHF. CDR3 DNA sequence: TGTGCCAGCAGGTCATACAGGGTATGGAATTCACCCCTCCACTTT.

The table lists this clone with a few counts. The junction and the germline gene differ at one end; a read error may be behind it. The chain links TRBV5-5 to TRBJ1-1; D unresolved. Germline loops: CDR1 SGHKS, CDR2 YYEKEE (reference sequence). This CDR3 has 14 amino acids. Written as DNA, the CDR3 is TGTGCCAGCAGTTTGGTAGTCGGGAACACTGAAGCTTTCTTT. Protein sequence: CASSLVVGNTEAFF.

This clone was seen a handful of times. The chain joins TRBV18 to TRBJ1-2; D may be TRBD1 (5 bases). The CDR3 covers 14 residues. With 3 bases removed from V and 5 bases from J, the gap between germline ends came to 13 bases. Germline V gene lookup returns CDR1 KGHSH and CDR2 LQKENI. The CDR3 DNA reads TGTGCCAGCTCACCGGGGGGAGCCCAGTATGGCTACACCTTC. Translation: CASSPGGAQYGYTF.

V usage is TRBV7-6 and J usage is TRBJ2-2; no firm D call. Trimming shortened V by 0 bases and J by 3 bases, and 8 bases separated the two germline ends. The CDR3 loop spans 15 amino acids. Looked up from germline, CDR1 is SGHVS and CDR2 is FNYEAQ. The CDR3 DNA is TGTGCCAGCAGCTTAGCCGGTAGTCACACCGGGGAGCTGTTTTTT. This translates into CASSLAGSHTGELFF.

The chain couples TRBV5-8 to TRBJ1-6; D unresolved. V dropped 3 bases and J dropped 4 bases, with 14 bases sitting between them. CDR3 length: 16 residues. CDR1 SGHTS and CDR2 YDEGEE come from the germline V gene. The chain's CDR3 is CASSSELADYNSPLHF. DNA for the CDR3: TGTGCCAGCAGCTCTGAGTTAGCTGATTATAATTCACCCCTCCACTTT.